A selection of T cell receptor beta chains follows, all from one sample in a study of blood T cell repertoires in COVID-19. TCRdb's copy holds only in-frame clones and misses some; the assay was immunoSEQ multiplex PCR. The data contain over 400,000 clones, approximately 88% of them singletons. Source material: peripheral blood. The receptor set was obtained from a woman in her forties or fifties with COVID-19, enrolled during active disease. The CDR3 runs from the conserved cysteine through the conserved F or W. The D gene is left open where the match is weak. Size values are once, few and many counts, or a class for expanded clones, and some rows have none.

v_call	clone_size	d_call	j_call	cdr3_aa	cdr3_nt
TRBV12-3/TRBV12-4	-	-	TRBJ1-6	CASSSANSPLHF	TGTGCCAGCAGTAGCGCAAATTCACCCCTCCACTTT
TRBV5-1	-	-	TRBJ1-1	CASSPGFSEAFF	TGCGCCAGCAGCCCGGGGTTTTCGGAAGCTTTCTTT
TRBV27	once	-	TRBJ2-7	CASSLSGTRSYEQYF	TGTGCCAGCAGTTTATCGGGGACAAGGTCCTACGAGCAGTACTTC
TRBV7-9	-	-	TRBJ1-3	CASTTRGPGNTIYF	TGTGCCAGCACAACCAGGGGCCCTGGAAACACCATATATTTT
TRBV11-3	-	-	TRBJ2-3	CASSLAADTQYF	TGTGCCAGCAGCTTAGCTGCAGATACGCAGTATTTT
TRBV2	-	-	TRBJ1-2	CATSGRGYGYTF	TGTGCCACCAGCGGGAGAGGATATGGCTACACCTTC
TRBV30	-	-	TRBJ1-1	CAWRSGTEAFF	TGTGCCTGGAGGAGCGGGACTGAAGCTTTCTTT
TRBV3-1/TRBV3-2	-	-	TRBJ2-1	CASSPGGASWYNEQFF	TGTGCCAGCAGCCCCGGTGGGGCCAGTTGGTACAATGAGCAGTTCTTC
TRBV4-1	-	TRBD2	TRBJ2-7	CASSLRTSGGSSYEQYF	TGCGCCAGCAGCCTACGGACTAGCGGGGGCAGCTCCTACGAGCAGTACTTC
TRBV5-1	few	TRBD1	TRBJ1-1	CASSLAADRGRAFF	TGCGCCAGCAGCTTGGCCGCTGACAGGGGAAGAGCTTTCTTT
TRBV3-1/TRBV3-2	-	-	TRBJ1-1	CASSPINRNTEAFF	TGTGCCAGCAGCCCGATAAACAGGAACACTGAAGCTTTCTTT
TRBV25-1	-	TRBD1	TRBJ1-5	CASRGQGGPQHF	TGTGCCAGCAGGGGACAGGGTGGGCCCCAGCATTTT
TRBV7-9	-	-	TRBJ2-3	CASSPSFTADTQYF	TGTGCCAGCAGCCCTAGTTTTACCGCAGATACGCAGTATTTT
TRBV19	-	-	TRBJ1-5	CASSINRGINQPQHF	TGTGCCAGTAGTATTAATCGCGGGATCAATCAGCCCCAGCATTTT
TRBV15	-	-	TRBJ1-3	CATSRYAGSSGNTIYF	TGTGCCACCAGCAGATACGCAGGGTCTTCTGGAAACACCATATATTTT
TRBV5-1	-	-	TRBJ1-4	CASSRGEEHAKLFF	TGCGCCAGCAGCCGAGGCGAGGAGCACGCAAAACTGTTTTTT
TRBV30	-	-	TRBJ1-4	CAWSVKGDGKLFF	TGTGCCTGGAGTGTAAAGGGAGATGGAAAACTGTTTTTT
TRBV18	-	TRBD2	TRBJ2-3	CASSPQAGGRTDTQYF	TGTGCCAGCTCACCACAGGCGGGGGGGCGCACAGATACGCAGTATTTT
TRBV9	-	TRBD1	TRBJ1-2	CASSAGQGNYGYTF	TGTGCCAGCAGCGCGGGACAGGGTAACTATGGCTACACCTTC
TRBV10-3	-	TRBD2	TRBJ2-3	CATSSGGAADTQYF	TGTGCCACCTCTAGCGGGGGGGCCGCAGATACGCAGTATTTT
TRBV27	-	TRBD1	TRBJ2-2	CASGGTGPTGELFF	TGTGCCAGCGGCGGGACAGGGCCCACCGGGGAGCTGTTTTTT
TRBV27	-	-	TRBJ1-1	CASLGQGHSVFSAFF	TGTGCCAGCCTAGGGCAGGGCCACTCCGTTTTTTCGGCTTTCTTT
TRBV3-1/TRBV3-2	-	-	TRBJ2-7	CASSQDVGEGQYF	TGTGCCAGCAGCCAAGATGTAGGCGAGGGGCAGTACTTC
TRBV6-6	-	TRBD1	TRBJ1-2	CASSLIRGLTELGNYGYTF	TGTGCCAGCAGCTTGATAAGGGGGCTCACAGAACTAGGGAACTATGGCTACACCTTC
TRBV9	-	TRBD1	TRBJ2-7	CASSASQGATHYEQYF	TGTGCCAGCAGCGCTTCACAGGGGGCAACCCACTACGAGCAGTACTTC
TRBV9	-	-	TRBJ2-3	CASRRDSTSTDTQYF	TGTGCCAGCAGGAGGGACTCAACTAGCACAGATACGCAGTATTTT
TRBV12-5	-	TRBD2	TRBJ2-3	CASGLAPLTSGDTDTQYF	TGTGCTAGTGGTTTGGCCCCCCTAACTAGCGGGGACACAGATACGCAGTATTTT